This TCR beta chain was sequenced in a study of siplizumab effects on memory and regulatory T cells. Whole-study findings and limits: Under siplizumab, alloreactive sequences traced to unstimulated CD4+ memory cells were significantly reduced. Naive T cells were seen as more diverse than memory cells and as major alloresponse contributors. Proliferating Tregs in siplizumab cultures were never verified as suppressive.

The assay covered 100,000 or so TCR templates per sample. The repertoire was sequenced with immunoSEQ multiplex PCR; TCRdb's copy has only in-frame clones and lacks some. The data hold about 120,000 clones, with 80% to 95% observed a single time. Trimming stripped 5 bases from V and 6 bases from J, with 8 bases between. The CDR3 totals 13 residues. Germline CDR1 reads SGHAT; CDR2 reads FQNNGV. About this clone itself: Its target is unknown.

The sequence was collected from a human donor in good health. The chain combines TRBV11-2 with TRBJ1-6; no clear D gene. The sample consisted of non-Treg CD4+ T cells sorted from blood. CDR3 loop: CASSEGRNSPLHF. DNA of the CDR3: TGTGCCAGCAGCGAGGGCCGTAATTCACCCCTCCACTTT.